The sequence of this T cell receptor (beta chain) was determined in a study of Graves' ophthalmopathy and Graves' hyperthyroidism. Overall study results and limits: Between ophthalmopathy and stable hyperthyroidism, a 13-signature model drew a separation with roughly 85% sensitivity and approximately 77% specificity.

This clonotype has at least ten counts. As yet, its antigen is unknown. As the template, RNA transcripts were used to amplify TCR beta CDR3 regions. In the first round, RT-PCR was carried out with HTBI primers, and a multiplex PCR formed the second round. Via MiXCR, TCRdb re-called the multiplex PCR reads, giving one row per CDR3 protein. The sample includes 300,000 to 400,000 distinct CDR3 sequences, roughly 16% of them seen just once. Unmatched junction bases numbered 5, after V lost 4 bases and J lost 2 bases. This CDR3 is built from 15 residues. Germline CDR1 and CDR2: MNHEY and SVGAGI. A diagnosis was made from clinical symptoms together with serum thyroxine, TRAb, thyroid ultrasound and orbital computed tomography.

Sequenced sample: peripheral blood. The chain joins TRBV6-5 to TRBJ1-1; the match to TRBD1 covers 9 bases. The sequence came from an adult man with Graves' ophthalmopathy. CDR3 amino acids: CASSSRDRENTEAFF. Written as DNA, the CDR3 is TGTGCCAGCAGTTCCCGGGACAGGGAAAACACTGAAGCTTTCTTT.